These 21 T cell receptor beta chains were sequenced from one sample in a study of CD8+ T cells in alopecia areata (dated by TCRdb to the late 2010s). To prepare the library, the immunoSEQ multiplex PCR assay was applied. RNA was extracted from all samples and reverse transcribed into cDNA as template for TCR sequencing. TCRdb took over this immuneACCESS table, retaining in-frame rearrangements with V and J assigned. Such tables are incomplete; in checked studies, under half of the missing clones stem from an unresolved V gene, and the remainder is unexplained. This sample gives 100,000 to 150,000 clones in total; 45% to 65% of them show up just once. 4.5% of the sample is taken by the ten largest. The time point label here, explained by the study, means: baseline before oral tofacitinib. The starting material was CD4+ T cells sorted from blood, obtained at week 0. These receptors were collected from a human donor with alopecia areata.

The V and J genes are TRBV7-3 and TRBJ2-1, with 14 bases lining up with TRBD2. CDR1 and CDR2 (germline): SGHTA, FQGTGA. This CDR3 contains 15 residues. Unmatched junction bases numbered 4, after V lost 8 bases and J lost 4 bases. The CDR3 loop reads CASRTSGGYYNEQFF. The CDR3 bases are TGTGCCAGCCGGACTAGCGGGGGGTATTACAATGAGCAGTTCTTC.

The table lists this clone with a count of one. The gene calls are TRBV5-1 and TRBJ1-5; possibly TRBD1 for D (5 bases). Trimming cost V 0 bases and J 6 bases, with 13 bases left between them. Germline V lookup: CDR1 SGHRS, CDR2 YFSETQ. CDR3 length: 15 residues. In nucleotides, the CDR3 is TGCGCCAGCAGCTTGGTAGGGGATGGGGCTCAGCCCCAGCATTTT. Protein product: CASSLVGDGAQPQHF. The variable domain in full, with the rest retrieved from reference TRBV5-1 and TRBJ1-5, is KAGVTQTPRYLIKTRGQQVTLSCSPISGHRSVSWYQQTPGQGLQFLFEYFSETQRNKGNFPGRFSGRQFSNSRSEMNVSTLELGDSALYLCASSLVGDGAQPQHFGDGTRLSIL.

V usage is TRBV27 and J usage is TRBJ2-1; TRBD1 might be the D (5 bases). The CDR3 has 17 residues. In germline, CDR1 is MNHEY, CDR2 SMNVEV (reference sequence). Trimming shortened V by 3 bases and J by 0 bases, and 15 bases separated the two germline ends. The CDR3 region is CASSFDSLKSSYNEQFF. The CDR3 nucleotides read TGTGCCAGCAGTTTCGACAGCCTGAAGAGCTCCTACAATGAGCAGTTCTTC.

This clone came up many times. The CDR3 DNA follows: TGTGCCAGTAGTATGGCGCCCCCGGGACAGGGCTACGAGCAGTACTTC. Translation gives CASSMAPPGQGYEQYF. This chain joins TRBV19 and TRBJ2-7, with TRBD1 matching over 9 bases. This CDR3 comprises 16 residues. Germline loops: CDR1 LNHDA, CDR2 SQIVND (reference sequence). J was trimmed by 3 bases and V by 3 bases; bases with no gene match: 9.

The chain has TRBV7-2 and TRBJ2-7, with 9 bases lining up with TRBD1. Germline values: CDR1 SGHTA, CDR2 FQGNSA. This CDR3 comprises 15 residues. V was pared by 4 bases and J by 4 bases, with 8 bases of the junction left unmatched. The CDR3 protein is CASSSHRGPWYEQYF. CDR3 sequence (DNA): TGTGCCAGCAGCTCCCACAGGGGGCCTTGGTACGAGCAGTACTTC.

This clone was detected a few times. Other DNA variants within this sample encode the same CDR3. The CDR3: CASSVGGPDTQYF. As DNA, the CDR3 is TGTGCCAGCAGCGTAGGTGGGCCAGATACGCAGTATTTT. The rearrangement uses TRBV9 and TRBJ2-3; D is uncertain. CDR1 and CDR2 from the germline V gene are SGDLS and YYNGEE. V lost 0 bases and J lost 4, with 6 bases in between. The CDR3 length is 13 residues.

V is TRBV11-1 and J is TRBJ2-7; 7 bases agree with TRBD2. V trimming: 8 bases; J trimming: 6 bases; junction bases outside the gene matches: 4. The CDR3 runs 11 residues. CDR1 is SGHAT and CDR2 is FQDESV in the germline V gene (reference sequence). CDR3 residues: CASRAGVEQYF. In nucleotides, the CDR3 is TGTGCCAGCCGGGCGGGGGTCGAGCAGTACTTC.

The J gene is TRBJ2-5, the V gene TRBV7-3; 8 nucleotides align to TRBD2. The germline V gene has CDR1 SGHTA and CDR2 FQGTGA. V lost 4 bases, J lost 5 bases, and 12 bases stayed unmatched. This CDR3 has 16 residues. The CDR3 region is CASSSPPRGRRETQYF. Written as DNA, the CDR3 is TGTGCCAGCAGCTCACCTCCCCGCGGGAGGAGGGAGACCCAGTACTTC.

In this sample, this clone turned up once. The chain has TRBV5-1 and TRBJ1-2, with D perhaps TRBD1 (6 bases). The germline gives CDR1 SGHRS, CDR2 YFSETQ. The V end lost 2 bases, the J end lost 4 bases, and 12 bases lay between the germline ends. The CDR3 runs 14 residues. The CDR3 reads CASSLGQLLYGYTF. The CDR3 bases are TGCGCCAGCAGCTTAGGACAGCTTCTCTATGGCTACACCTTC.

The CDR3 DNA reads TGTGCCAGCAGTAGCAATCAGCCCCAGCATTTT. This encodes CASSSNQPQHF. The rearrangement uses TRBV2 and TRBJ1-5; D is undetermined. This CDR3 region has 11 residues. The V gene's germline CDR1 is SNHLY and CDR2 FYNNEI. Trimming removed 5 bases from V and 1 base from J, with 0 bases in between.

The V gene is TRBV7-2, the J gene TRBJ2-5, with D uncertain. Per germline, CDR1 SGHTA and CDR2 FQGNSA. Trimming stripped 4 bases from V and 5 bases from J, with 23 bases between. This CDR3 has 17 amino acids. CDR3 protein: CASSSRLSSPALETQYF. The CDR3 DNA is TGTGCCAGCAGCTCCCGTCTCTCAAGCCCGGCCCTGGAGACCCAGTACTTC.

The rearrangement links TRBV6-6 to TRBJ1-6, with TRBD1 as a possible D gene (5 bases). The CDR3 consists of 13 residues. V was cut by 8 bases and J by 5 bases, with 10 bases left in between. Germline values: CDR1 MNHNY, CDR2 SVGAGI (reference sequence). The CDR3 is CASGTANNSPLHF. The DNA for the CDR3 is TGTGCCAGCGGGACGGCAAATAATTCACCCCTCCACTTT.

The DNA for the CDR3 is TGTGCCAGCAGCGTAGAACTAGCGGGAGGAGTTACGCAGTATTTT. Translated: CASSVELAGGVTQYF. This rearrangement joins TRBV9 to TRBJ2-3; 12 bases agree with TRBD2. The J segment lost 8 bases and the V segment lost 0 bases, leaving 4 bases of the junction unmatched. The CDR3 runs 15 residues. Looked up from germline, CDR1 is SGDLS and CDR2 is YYNGEE.

CDR3 in amino acids: CASSETGATYEQYF. CDR3 DNA sequence: TGTGCCAGCAGCGAGACAGGGGCCACCTACGAGCAGTACTTC. J is TRBJ2-7 and V is TRBV7-2; 8 nucleotides agree with TRBD1. Trimming removed 5 bases from V and 2 bases from J; junction bases left unmatched: 5. Germline CDR1 SGHTA, CDR2 FQGNSA. The CDR3 length is 14 residues.

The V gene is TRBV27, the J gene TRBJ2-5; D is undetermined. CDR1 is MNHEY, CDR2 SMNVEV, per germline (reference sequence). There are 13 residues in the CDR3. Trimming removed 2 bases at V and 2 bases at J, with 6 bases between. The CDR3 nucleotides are TGTGCCAGCAGTTTAGGGCAGCAAGAGACCCAGTACTTC. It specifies CASSLGQQETQYF.

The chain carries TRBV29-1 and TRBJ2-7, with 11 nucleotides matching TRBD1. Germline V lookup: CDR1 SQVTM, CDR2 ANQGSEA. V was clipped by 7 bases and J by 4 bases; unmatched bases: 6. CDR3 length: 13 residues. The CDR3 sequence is CSGGQGALYEQYF. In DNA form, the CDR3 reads TGCAGCGGCGGACAGGGGGCCTTGTACGAGCAGTACTTC.

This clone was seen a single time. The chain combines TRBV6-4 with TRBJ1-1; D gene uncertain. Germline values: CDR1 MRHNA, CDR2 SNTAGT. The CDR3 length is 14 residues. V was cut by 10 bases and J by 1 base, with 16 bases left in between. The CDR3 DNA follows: TGTGCCACCTCTCCCTCCCCCGGGAACACTGAAGCTTTCTTT. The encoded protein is CATSPSPGNTEAFF.

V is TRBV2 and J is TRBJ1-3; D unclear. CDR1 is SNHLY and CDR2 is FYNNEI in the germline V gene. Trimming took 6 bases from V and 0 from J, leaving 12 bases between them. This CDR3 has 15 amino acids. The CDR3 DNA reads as TGTGCCAGCAGGAGCAGTGAATACTCTGGAAACACCATATATTTT. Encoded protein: CASRSSEYSGNTIYF.

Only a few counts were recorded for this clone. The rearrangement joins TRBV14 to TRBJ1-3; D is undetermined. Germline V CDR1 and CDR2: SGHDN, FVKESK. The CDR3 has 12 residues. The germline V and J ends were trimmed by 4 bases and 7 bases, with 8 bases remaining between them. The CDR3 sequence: CASSPSVNTIYF. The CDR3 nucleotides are TGTGCCAGCAGCCCCTCGGTGAACACCATATATTTT.

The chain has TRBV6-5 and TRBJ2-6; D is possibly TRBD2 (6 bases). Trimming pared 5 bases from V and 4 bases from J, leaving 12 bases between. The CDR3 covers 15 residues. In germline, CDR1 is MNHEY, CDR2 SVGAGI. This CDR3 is CASSPPGRGANVLTF. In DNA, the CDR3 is TGTGCCAGCAGTCCCCCGGGGAGGGGGGCCAACGTCCTGACTTTC.

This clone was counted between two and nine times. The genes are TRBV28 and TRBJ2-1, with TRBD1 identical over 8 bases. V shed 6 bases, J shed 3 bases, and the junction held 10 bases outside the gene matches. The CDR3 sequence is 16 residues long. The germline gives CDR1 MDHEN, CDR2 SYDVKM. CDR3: CASRPNRGTHYNEQFF. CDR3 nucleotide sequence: TGTGCCAGCAGACCAAACAGGGGGACACACTACAATGAGCAGTTCTTC.